These 30 T cell receptor beta chains share one sample of origin, sequenced in a study of CD8 T cells in ankylosing spondylitis. One entry per CDR3 protein, called by TCRdb with MiXCR from the 5' RACE reads. The sample lists under 450,000 distinct CDR3 sequences, 15% to 20% occurring once. Study-wide findings and caveats: What seemed typical of ankylosing spondylitis blood was a TCR beta motif built from about eight highly homologous variants.

Their antigens are not known. The sequencing sample was made of blood, either unsorted or a sorted T cell fraction (not recorded which). All receptors come from a male donor with ankylosing spondylitis.

This clonotype was picked up a small number of times. The chain carries TRBV7-9 and TRBJ1-2; TRBD1 agrees at 8 bases. With V trimmed by 5 bases and J by 1 base, 3 bases remained unmatched. This CDR3 has 14 amino acids. The germline gives CDR1 SEHNR, CDR2 FQNEAQ (reference sequence). The CDR3 is CASSGDRNNYGYTF. The CDR3 DNA is TGTGCCAGCAGCGGGGACAGGAATAACTATGGCTACACCTTC.

This rearrangement joins TRBV12-3 or TRBV12-4 to TRBJ1-3; D gene uncertain. The CDR3 extends over 14 amino acids. Trimming removed 3 bases from V and 9 bases from J, with 15 bases in between. The CDR3 DNA sequence: TGTGCCAGCAGTTTGGAGGGTGCGGAGCTCACCATATATTTT. Amino acids: CASSLEGAELTIYF.

This clonotype was counted between two and nine times. V is TRBV20-1 and J is TRBJ2-1, with TRBD2 matching over 13 bases. CDR3 length equals 18 residues. Germline values: CDR1 DFQATT, CDR2 SNEGSKA (reference sequence). The junction had 11 bases not matched to a gene; V was cut back by 0 bases and J by 6 bases. The CDR3 sequence: CSARDGFRGLAGVNEQFF. The CDR3 nucleotides are TGCAGTGCTAGAGATGGGTTTAGAGGACTAGCGGGAGTCAATGAGCAGTTCTTC.

The chain has TRBV2 and TRBJ1-1; D not certain. The V end was cut by 6 bases, the J end by 0 bases, with 8 bases between. In germline, CDR1 is SNHLY, CDR2 FYNNEI. CDR3 size: 13 residues. The CDR3 spells CASRLKVNTEAFF. In nucleotides, the CDR3 is TGTGCCAGCAGGCTGAAGGTGAACACTGAAGCTTTCTTT.

This clonotype turned up a few times. The rearrangement joins TRBV12-3 or TRBV12-4 to TRBJ1-2; 7 bases are shared with TRBD1. The CDR3 contains 16 residues. Trimming removed 1 base from V and 8 bases from J; junction bases left unmatched: 13. The CDR3 is CASSLGSAEGAKGYTF. The DNA for the CDR3 is TGTGCCAGCAGTTTAGGGTCGGCGGAGGGGGCTAAGGGCTACACCTTC.

This chain uses TRBV18 with TRBJ2-7; 8 bases fit TRBD1. Trimming took 6 bases from V and 6 from J; bases not matched to a gene: 7. CDR3 length: 13 amino acids. Germline loops: CDR1 KGHSH, CDR2 LQKENI. CDR3 sequence: CASSPQGAIEQYF. In nucleotides, the CDR3 is TGTGCCAGCTCGCCCCAGGGGGCGATCGAGCAGTACTTC. The full variable domain, in which reference TRBV18 and TRBJ2-7 provide the parts outside the CDR3, is NAGVMQNPRHLVRRRGQEARLRCSPMKGHSHVYWYRQLPEEGLKFMVYLQKENIIDESGMPKERFSAEFPKEGPSILRIQQVVRGDSAAYFCASSPQGAIEQYFGPGTRLTVT.

This clonotype came up a few times. DNA for the CDR3: TGTGCCGTAACGTTGGGGGTAGCAGCCGGCGGGGAGCTGTTTTTT. Translated: CAVTLGVAAGGELFF. The chain carries TRBV6-1 and TRBJ2-2; the D call may be TRBD1 or TRBD2 (5 bases each). V was pared by 11 bases and J by 7 bases, with 23 bases between. The CDR3 contains 15 residues. Germline CDR1 and CDR2: MNHNS and SASEGT.

This clonotype has at least ten counts. The chain carries TRBV12-3 or TRBV12-4 and TRBJ2-1; 7 bases are shared with TRBD2. V was pared by 1 base and J by 2 bases, with 2 bases of the junction left unmatched. The CDR3 consists of 15 residues. The DNA for the CDR3 is TGTGCCAGCAGTTTAGGGGACTATACCTACAATGAGCAGTTCTTC. Its protein is CASSLGDYTYNEQFF.

This clonotype was seen repeatedly, ten times or more. The chain employs TRBV29-1 and TRBJ2-3; a weak D match, TRBD2 (6 bases). Germline V lookup: CDR1 SQVTM, CDR2 ANQGSEA. This CDR3 region has 13 residues. V dropped 5 bases and J dropped 2 bases, with 11 bases sitting between them. As DNA, the CDR3 is TGCAGCGTTCAGCGGGTAGACACAGATACGCAGTATTTT. Translated, it gives CSVQRVDTDTQYF.

In its sample, this clonotype was seen many times. This rearrangement joins TRBV12-3 or TRBV12-4 to TRBJ2-7; D uncertain. Trimming pared 0 bases from V and 9 bases from J, leaving 9 bases between. This CDR3 contains 12 residues. The CDR3 DNA reads as TGTGCCAGCAGTTTAGCGTGGGCAGGGCAGTACTTC. Protein: CASSLAWAGQYF.

V gene TRBV18 combines with J gene TRBJ2-7, with TRBD1 matching 9 bases. Germline CDR1 is KGHSH and CDR2 is LQKENI. The V segment lost 3 bases and the J segment 9 bases; nucleotides outside the gene matches: 6. CDR3 length: 13 residues. The CDR3 region is CASSPADRGGQYF. The CDR3 DNA sequence: TGTGCCAGCTCACCCGCGGACAGGGGCGGGCAGTACTTC.

As to this clonotype: Relative to the germline gene, one junction end is altered; a read error may explain this. This chain links TRBV12-3 or TRBV12-4 with TRBJ1-5; 12 positions match TRBD1. This CDR3 is built from 13 residues. The CDR3 spells CASSFRDRGPWAF. For the CDR3, the DNA is TGTGCCAGCAGTTTTCGGGACAGGGGGCCTTGGGCATTC.

The gene calls are TRBV20-1 and TRBJ1-1; no definite D call. CDR1 and CDR2 (germline): DFQATT, SNEGSKA (reference sequence). The germline V and J ends were trimmed by 2 bases and 0 bases, with 1 base remaining between them. CDR3 length: 11 amino acids. In DNA form, the CDR3 reads TGCAGTGCTAGACTGAACACTGAAGCTTTCTTT. It yields the protein CSARLNTEAFF.

This clonotype turned up a few times. The rearrangement uses TRBV5-1 and TRBJ2-1; a weak D match, TRBD1 (5 bases). The CDR3 loop spans 12 amino acids. Trimming took off 6 bases at V and 8 bases at J, with 12 bases between the two ends. CDR1 is SGHRS, CDR2 YFSETQ, per germline. The chain's CDR3 is CASKVWGDEQFF. The CDR3 coding sequence is TGCGCCAGCAAGGTTTGGGGCGATGAGCAGTTCTTC.

CDR3 region: CASSSTRVDTQYF. The CDR3 DNA reads as TGTGCCAGCAGTTCGACTAGGGTAGATACGCAGTATTTT. The chain is built from TRBV5-5 and TRBJ2-3; tentative D call: TRBD2 (6 bases). V lost 5 bases and J lost 5, with 12 bases in between. CDR3 length: 13 residues. The V gene's germline CDR1 is SGHKS and CDR2 YYEKEE (reference sequence).

The chain carries TRBV3-1 and TRBJ2-1; D not certain. Germline CDR1 LGHDT, CDR2 YNNKEL (reference sequence). V was trimmed by 5 bases and J by 2 bases, leaving 13 bases between them. This CDR3 has 15 residues. The CDR3 DNA reads TGTGCCAGCAGCTCCTATTTGGCTGCCTACAATGAGCAGTTCTTC. The encoded protein is CASSSYLAAYNEQFF.

The V call is TRBV6-1, the J call TRBJ1-3, with no clear D. The CDR3 sequence is 13 residues long. CDR1 and CDR2 from the germline V gene are MNHNS and SASEGT. Trimming took 5 bases from V and 4 from J, leaving 9 bases between them. CDR3 sequence (DNA): TGTGCCAGCAGTACAGCCTTGGGAAACACCATATATTTT. Its protein is CASSTALGNTIYF.

This clonotype was seen only a few times. This rearrangement joins TRBV11-3 to TRBJ2-5; TRBD2 is a possible D gene (5 bases). Germline V CDR1 and CDR2: SGHNT, YENEEA. The CDR3 has 15 residues. Trimming left V 1 base short and J 5 bases short, with 14 bases between. CDR3 loop: CASSLVASKYETQYF. In nucleotides, the CDR3 is TGTGCCAGCAGCTTAGTGGCTAGCAAGTATGAGACCCAGTACTTC.

The chain recombines TRBV20-1 with TRBJ2-5; D possibly corresponds to TRBD2 (7 bases). This CDR3 is built from 14 residues. Germline V gene lookup returns CDR1 DFQATT and CDR2 SNEGSKA (reference sequence). Trimming removed 4 bases at V and 6 bases at J, with 18 bases between. This CDR3 is CSAKGGPVWQTQYF. CDR3 sequence (DNA): TGCAGTGCTAAGGGGGGGCCGGTGTGGCAGACCCAGTACTTC.

The chain has TRBV10-3 and TRBJ2-2, with 13 bases identical to TRBD2. V dropped 2 bases and J dropped 4; count of bases not matched to a gene: 7. This CDR3 has 18 amino acids. Germline V gives CDR1 ENHRY, CDR2 SYGVKD. For the CDR3, the DNA is TGTGCCATCAGTGAGAACGGACTAGCGGGAGCGGGCACCGGGGAGCTGTTTTTT. Translated, it gives CAISENGLAGAGTGELFF.

This clonotype was seen repeatedly, ten times or more. This chain joins TRBV14 and TRBJ1-6; D may be TRBD1 (5 bases). CDR1 is SGHDN and CDR2 is FVKESK in the germline V gene. This CDR3 comprises 12 residues. Trimming removed 1 base from V and 19 bases from J, with 14 bases in between. CDR3 sequence (DNA): TGTGCCAGCAGCCAAGCCCGGGACCGCCTGCACTTT. This encodes CASSQARDRLHF. The variable domain in full, with the rest retrieved from reference TRBV14 and TRBJ1-6, is EAGVTQFPSHSVIEKGQTVTLRCDPISGHDNLYWYRRVMGKEIKFLLHFVKESKQDESGMPNNRFLAERTGGTYSTLKVQPAELEDSGVYFCASSQARDRLHFGNGTRLTVT.

The gene calls are TRBV19 and TRBJ2-1, with a weak D call TRBD2 (5 bases). Trimming cost V 3 bases and J 4 bases, with 16 bases left between them. CDR1 is LNHDA, CDR2 SQIVND, per germline (reference sequence). This CDR3 region has 16 residues. The CDR3 is CASSISRSGGYNEQFF. CDR3 nucleotides: TGTGCCAGTAGTATCAGTAGGAGCGGAGGTTACAATGAGCAGTTCTTC.

This clonotype was detected a few times. This rearrangement joins TRBV5-1 to TRBJ1-1; 12 bases are shared with TRBD1. CDR3 length: 13 residues. The germline gives CDR1 SGHRS, CDR2 YFSETQ. Trimming at V came to 3 bases and at J to 10 bases, leaving 4 bases not matched to a gene. This CDR3 is CASSSGTGGIAFF. In DNA form, the CDR3 reads TGCGCCAGCAGCTCCGGGACAGGGGGCATAGCTTTCTTT.

This clonotype was seen a handful of times. The V gene is TRBV3-1, the J gene TRBJ2-1; D perhaps matches TRBD1 (6 bases). This CDR3 is built from 15 residues. The V end lost 3 bases, the J end lost 5 bases, and 14 bases lay between the germline ends. Germline loops: CDR1 LGHDT, CDR2 YNNKEL (reference sequence). CDR3 sequence: CASSHRQAVHNEQFF. In DNA form, the CDR3 reads TGTGCCAGCAGCCACCGACAGGCGGTACACAATGAGCAGTTCTTC.

This clonotype has ten or more counts. In DNA form, the CDR3 reads TGCAGCGTTGGGACCTCAGATAATTCACCCCTCCACTTT. This encodes CSVGTSDNSPLHF. The chain carries TRBV29-1 and TRBJ1-6; D not resolved. The germline V gene encodes CDR1 SQVTM and CDR2 ANQGSEA. CDR3 length equals 13 residues. V lost 4 bases to trimming and J lost 5 bases, with 9 bases between them.

The genes are TRBV7-2 and TRBJ2-7, with 9 positions matching TRBD2. The CDR3 is 15 residues long. Germline lookup yields CDR1 SGHTA and CDR2 FQGNSA. Trimming removed 4 bases from V and 7 bases from J; junction bases left unmatched: 11. Written as DNA, the CDR3 is TGTGCCAGCAGCTGGGCGGGGGGGCAGGGAGAAGAGCAGTACTTC. It encodes CASSWAGGQGEEQYF.

In its sample, this clonotype was seen a few times. The chain employs TRBV15 and TRBJ1-5; 7 positions match TRBD1. Unmatched junction bases numbered 6, after V lost 2 bases and J lost 2 bases. The V gene's germline CDR1 is LNHNV and CDR2 YYDKDF (reference sequence). CDR3 length equals 16 residues. The CDR3 nucleotides are TGTGCCACCAGCAGAAACAGGGGTTCGGGCAATCAGCCCCAGCATTTT. Its protein is CATSRNRGSGNQPQHF.

This clonotype was counted only a few times. CDR3 sequence (DNA): TGCGCCAGCAGCCAGGAGCCCCCGGGACAGGGGACCTATGGCTACACCTTC. Translated: CASSQEPPGQGTYGYTF. The rearrangement links TRBV4-3 to TRBJ1-2; 10 nucleotides agree with TRBD1. Germline loops: CDR1 LGHNA, CDR2 YSLEER. The CDR3 extends over 17 amino acids. V was pared by 3 bases and J by 4 bases, with 11 bases of the junction left unmatched.

Many counts were recorded for this clonotype. CDR3 bases: TGCAGTGCTAGAGATAGTAACCCCGCGAACACCGGGGAGCTGTTTTTT. Protein sequence: CSARDSNPANTGELFF. The chain uses TRBV20-1 and TRBJ2-2; D remains ambiguous. Trimming shortened V by 0 bases and J by 0 bases, and 11 bases separated the two germline ends. The germline V gene has CDR1 DFQATT and CDR2 SNEGSKA (reference sequence). This CDR3 has 16 residues.

V and J are TRBV18 and TRBJ2-7; 10 bases map to TRBD2. Germline V gives CDR1 KGHSH, CDR2 LQKENI. The V gene end was trimmed by 5 bases and the J gene end by 2 bases; junction bases not matched to a gene: 6. The CDR3 totals 15 residues. The CDR3 DNA reads as TGTGCCAGCTCAATAGGACTAGCGGATACCTACGAGCAGTACTTC. Translated: CASSIGLADTYEQYF.